This T cell receptor (beta chain) emerged from a study of T-cell reconstitution after alpha-beta-depleted transplantation in children. The study's findings and limits: By about two months after transplant, alpha-beta T cells reportedly arose from several hundred graft clones that had expanded. T-cell numbers and diversity one year post-transplant derived largely from freshly generated T cells. Several patients had high TCRbeta diversity at day 60; it came from surviving recipient T cells and thymic progenitors.

As regards this clonotype: Its antigen is unidentified.

The germline V and J ends were trimmed by 0 bases and 6 bases, with 9 bases remaining between them. The CDR3 length is 13 residues. Germline V gene data show CDR1 as LGHNA and CDR2 as YNFKEQ. Preparing the TCRbeta library involved the use of unique molecular identifiers. A single record per CDR3 protein comes from TCRdb applying MiXCR to the PCR reads. Here the sample spans 700,000 to 950,000 distinct CDR3 sequences, roughly 15% being singletons. Material: PBMCs, mostly from graft donor cells, obtained 360 days after TCRalphabeta/CD19-depleted stem cell transplant. This receptor was identified in a male patient aged 5 to 17 who had a stem cell transplant for acute lymphoblastic leukemia, so the T cells may come from the graft donor. This sequence joins TRBV4-2 and TRBJ2-7; D tentatively fits TRBD1 or TRBD2 (5 bases each). The CDR3 region has the DNA TGTGCCAGCAGCCAAGATGGGGGATTCGAGCAGTACTTC. This gives the protein CASSQDGGFEQYF.